This T cell receptor delta chain was found in a study of Vδ1+ human thymocytes. Broader study findings: Bulk data may be misread because of unexpected Vdelta2 sequences. In the thymus, TRG and TRD repertoires looked highly polyclonal with Gaussian CDR3 lengths.

This CDR3 has 17 residues. The V gene's germline CDR1 is TVYSNPD and CDR2 GDNSRS (reference sequence). The template was reverse-transcribed extracted RNA. Multiplex PCR used pooled V-gene forward primers and a constant-region reverse primer to amplify CDR3s. TCRdb reran clone calling via CATT on the multiplex PCR reads. The table records 80,000 or so delta-chain clones, around 32% of them present only once. On this clone itself: What it binds is unknown.

This clonotype originated in a boy under two years old who had congenital heart surgery. The sequenced sample was Vdelta1+ gamma-delta thymocytes from the thymus. Subset defined: FACS-sorted CD3+ TCRalphabeta- TCRVdelta1+ TCRVdelta2- thymocytes. V usage is TRDV3 and J usage is TRDJ1; D possibly corresponds to TRDD3 (5 bases). As DNA, the CDR3 is TGTGCAGCCTCCCTCCCGGGGGCCCACGGGCGGCCCGATAAACTCATCTTT. It is translated as CAASLPGAHGRPDKLIF. Based on the CDR3 plus reference TRDV3 and TRDJ1, the full variable domain is CDKVTQSSPDQTVASGSEVVLLCTYDTVYSNPDLFWYRIRPDYSFQFVFYGDNSRSEGADFTQGRFSVKHILTQKAFHLVISPVRTEDSATYYCAASLPGAHGRPDKLIFGKGTRVTVEP.